This passage covers 25 T cell receptor beta chains from one sample sequenced in a study of regulatory T cells in long-lasting Graves disease. Sequencing libraries for TCR beta were prepared with iRepertoire HTBI primers and Arm-PCR of CDR3 regions. TCRdb fed the multiplex PCR reads into MiXCR, producing one record per CDR3 protein. The sample lists about 400,000 distinct CDR3 sequences, less than 25% seen once, with less than 25% in the top ten. Time point meaning: persistent/refractory GD, antithyroid drugs over 5 years with positive TRAb. With RNA extracted from PBMCs as input, the TCR library was made. The material was peripheral blood mononuclear cells (PBMCs), obtained when the disease was refractory, from a patient treated with antithyroid drugs. The receptors here all came from a female donor with Graves disease.

The chain combines TRBV14 with TRBJ2-7; D ambiguous. The germline gives CDR1 SGHDN, CDR2 FVKESK. The CDR3 has 15 residues. Trimming took off 2 bases at V and 3 bases at J, with 14 bases between the two ends. CDR3 loop: CASSQLETALYEQYF. CDR3 DNA sequence: TGTGCCAGCAGCCAACTAGAGACGGCTCTCTACGAGCAGTACTTC.

The chain combines TRBV20-1 with TRBJ2-2; D is perhaps TRBD1 or TRBD2 (6 bases each). V lost 4 bases and J 1 base, leaving 13 bases between the germline ends. The CDR3 runs to 15 residues. The germline V gene has CDR1 DFQATT and CDR2 SNEGSKA (reference sequence). CDR3 sequence (DNA): TGCAGTGCTACCGAGGGGGGAGGGAACACCGGGGAGCTGTTTTTT. Translated: CSATEGGGNTGELFF.

This clonotype was detected many times. CDR3 DNA sequence: TGCAGCGTTGACCCAACCGAGTCGGGGAACTATGGCTACACCTTC. Its translation: CSVDPTESGNYGYTF. The rearrangement uses TRBV29-1 and TRBJ1-2; D unclear. Germline V gene sequence: CDR1 SQVTM, CDR2 ANQGSEA. The CDR3 has 15 amino acids. The V gene lost 3 bases and the J gene lost 2 bases, with 16 bases spanning the gap. Variable domain in full (rest from reference TRBV29-1 and TRBJ1-2): SAVISQKPSRDICQRGTSLTIQCQVDSQVTMMFWYRQQPGQSLTLIATANQGSEATYESGFVIDKFPISRPNLTFSTLTVSNMSPEDSSIYLCSVDPTESGNYGYTFGSGTRLTVV.

The gene calls are TRBV9 and TRBJ1-2; D not certain. Trimming left V 4 bases short and J 10 bases short, with 20 bases between. The CDR3 is 14 amino acids. Germline lookup yields CDR1 SGDLS and CDR2 YYNGEE. The CDR3 DNA reads as TGTGCCAGCAGCACGGCCGGGTCTATCGGCCACTACACCTTC. Residues: CASSTAGSIGHYTF.

This clonotype was recorded at least ten times. The chain links TRBV29-1 to TRBJ2-7; 10 positions match TRBD2. The CDR3 totals 13 residues. Germline loops: CDR1 SQVTM, CDR2 ANQGSEA. The V and J ends lost 5 bases and 2 bases, in that order; junction bases with no gene match: 3. CDR3 DNA: TGCAGCGTTACTAGCGGGACAACCTACGAGCAGTACTTC. This translates into CSVTSGTTYEQYF.

V and J are TRBV28 and TRBJ1-6; tentative D call: TRBD1 (6 bases). This CDR3 contains 16 residues. CDR1 is MDHEN, CDR2 SYDVKM, per germline. Trimming left V 3 bases short and J 5 bases short, with 14 bases between. CDR3 nucleotides: TGTGCCAGCAGTTTTAGATCAGGGGCGAATAATTCACCCCTCCACTTT. Its protein product is CASSFRSGANNSPLHF.

This clonotype was seen repeatedly, ten times or more. This rearrangement joins TRBV12-3 or TRBV12-4 to TRBJ2-5; unclear D gene. The CDR3 is made up of 13 amino acids. V lost 5 bases to trimming and J lost 4 bases, with 11 bases between them. The DNA for the CDR3 is TGTGCCAGCAGTACGACTCTTCGAGAGACCCAGTACTTC. It yields the protein CASSTTLRETQYF.

The chain has TRBV7-2 and TRBJ1-6; no definite D call. The V gene's germline CDR1 is SGHTA and CDR2 FQGNSA. Trimming took off 3 bases at V and 6 bases at J, with 12 bases between the two ends. The CDR3 sequence is 15 residues long. This chain's CDR3 is CASSLPLGSNSPLHF. The CDR3 DNA follows: TGTGCCAGCAGCTTGCCCTTGGGCTCTAATTCACCCCTCCACTTT.

This clonotype was observed at least ten times. The J gene is TRBJ1-1, the V gene TRBV2; D perhaps matches TRBD1 (6 bases). V shed 6 bases and J shed 2 bases, with 19 bases lying between them. Germline lookup yields CDR1 SNHLY and CDR2 FYNNEI. The CDR3 is made up of 16 amino acids. CDR3 residues: CASRWDTSQANTEAFF. CDR3 bases: TGTGCCAGCAGATGGGACACATCCCAAGCTAACACTGAAGCTTTCTTT.

The V call is TRBV5-1, the J call TRBJ2-2; no definite D call. Germline V gives CDR1 SGHRS, CDR2 YFSETQ. Trimming took off 4 bases at V and 1 base at J, with 11 bases between the two ends. CDR3 length equals 15 residues. CDR3 in DNA: TGCGCCAGCAGCCCCCACCCCCAGAACACCGGGGAGCTGTTTTTT. It is translated as CASSPHPQNTGELFF.

This clonotype turned up a few times. The V call is TRBV28, the J call TRBJ1-1, with D unclear. Germline V gene data show CDR1 as MDHEN and CDR2 as SYDVKM. This CDR3 spans 14 amino acids. The V gene lost 2 bases and the J gene lost 0 bases, with 7 bases spanning the gap. CDR3 sequence: CASSLIVMNTEAFF. Written as DNA, the CDR3 is TGTGCCAGCAGTTTAATCGTGATGAACACTGAAGCTTTCTTT.

As concerns this clonotype: This could be a read error, since a much larger clone is one nucleotide away. The CDR3 end shows no conserved phenylalanine or tryptophan, and so a read error is likely. The V call is TRBV6-2 or TRBV6-3, the J call TRBJ2-5, with D uncertain. Trimming left V 6 bases short and J 2 bases short, with 16 bases between. This CDR3 is 15 amino acids long. The germline CDR1 and CDR2 sequences are MNHEY and SVGEGT. CDR3 region: CASSQFRQGQETQYL. For the CDR3, the DNA is TGTGCCAGCAGCCAGTTTCGCCAAGGGCAAGAGACCCAGTACCTC.

The chain uses TRBV7-8 and TRBJ2-5; D assignment may be TRBD1 or TRBD2 (7 bases each). There are 13 residues in the CDR3. Trimming cost V 7 bases and J 3 bases, with 12 bases left between them. Germline V gene data show CDR1 as SGHVS and CDR2 as FQNEAQ. The CDR3 region has the DNA TGTGCCAGCACCAGGGGGGGAGAAGAGACCCAGTACTTC. Its translation: CASTRGGEETQYF.

The chain recombines TRBV28 with TRBJ2-5; TRBD1 is a possible D gene (7 bases). CDR1 is MDHEN and CDR2 is SYDVKM in the germline V gene. The CDR3 runs to 18 residues. With 3 bases removed from V and 2 bases from J, the gap between germline ends came to 22 bases. The chain's CDR3 is CASSFPSRQQGTQETQYF. CDR3 sequence (DNA): TGTGCCAGCAGTTTTCCCTCCCGCCAACAGGGGACTCAAGAGACCCAGTACTTC.

The V and J genes are TRBV5-1 and TRBJ2-7; D is unclear. Trimming took 0 bases from V and 5 from J, leaving 12 bases between them. The germline V gene has CDR1 SGHRS and CDR2 YFSETQ. This CDR3 spans 14 amino acids. This chain's CDR3 is CASSLGPPRDEQYF. In nucleotides, the CDR3 is TGCGCCAGCAGCTTGGGGCCCCCCCGGGACGAGCAGTACTTC.

This chain joins TRBV20-1 and TRBJ1-2; D unclear. Trimming left V 0 bases short and J 4 bases short, with 9 bases between. CDR3 length equals 13 residues. Germline V gene sequence: CDR1 DFQATT, CDR2 SNEGSKA (reference sequence). The CDR3 here is CSARDQGVYGYTF. The CDR3 DNA reads TGCAGTGCTAGAGATCAAGGTGTCTATGGCTACACCTTC.

The chain uses TRBV5-1 and TRBJ1-2; 7 bases line up with TRBD1. V gave up 3 bases and J gave up 8 bases; unmatched junction bases: 16. The germline CDR1 and CDR2 sequences are SGHRS and YFSETQ. The length of the CDR3 is 16 residues. DNA for the CDR3: TGCGCCAGCAGCTCCGGGCCGACAGGGCTTGGAGAAGGCTACACCTTC. Protein: CASSSGPTGLGEGYTF.

At least ten counts were recorded for this clonotype. The J gene is TRBJ1-1, the V gene TRBV2; unclear D gene. V lost 3 bases, J lost 0 bases, and 8 bases lay in between. Per germline, CDR1 SNHLY and CDR2 FYNNEI. The CDR3 spans 14 residues. CDR3 coding DNA: TGTGCCAGCAGTGAGGGGAAGCTGAACACTGAAGCTTTCTTT. Its protein is CASSEGKLNTEAFF.

The chain combines TRBV6-1 with TRBJ2-2; D call uncertain. V gave up 6 bases and J gave up 1 base, with 15 bases separating them. The CDR3 length is 16 residues. CDR1 is MNHNS and CDR2 is SASEGT in the germline V gene. As DNA, the CDR3 is TGTGCCAGCAGCGAAAGGGCGAAACTGAACACCGGGGAGCTGTTTTTT. Its protein is CASSERAKLNTGELFF.

This clonotype was observed a few times. The chain carries TRBV20-1 and TRBJ2-7; TRBD1 or TRBD2 may be the D gene (5 bases each). The ends were cut back, 0 bases at V and 5 bases at J, with 11 bases in the middle. Germline V gene data show CDR1 as DFQATT and CDR2 as SNEGSKA (reference sequence). The CDR3 length is 13 residues. This CDR3 reads CSARDAGTHEQYF. CDR3 DNA sequence: TGCAGTGCTAGAGACGCAGGGACCCACGAGCAGTACTTC.

This clonotype was found a few times. V usage is TRBV5-4 and J usage is TRBJ2-7, with 9 bases fitting TRBD1. The CDR3 consists of 14 residues. Germline V gives CDR1 SGHNT, CDR2 YYREEE (reference sequence). J was trimmed by 4 bases and V by 4 bases; bases with no gene match: 6. CDR3: CASSAGQGRYEQYF. For the CDR3, the DNA is TGTGCCAGCAGCGCGGGACAGGGTCGGTACGAGCAGTACTTC.

This clonotype was detected only a few times. V and J are TRBV7-2 and TRBJ2-2; D unresolved. CDR3 size: 12 residues. Germline-derived CDR1 and CDR2 are SGHTA and FQGNSA. V shed 1 base and J shed 9 bases, with 6 bases lying between them. The CDR3 region is CASSLVYRELFF. In DNA, the CDR3 is TGTGCCAGCAGCTTAGTCTACAGGGAGCTGTTTTTT.

This clonotype was counted at least ten times. This chain uses TRBV29-1 with TRBJ2-5; 12 nucleotides match TRBD2. This CDR3 has 15 residues. V lost 3 bases and J lost 5; bases outside the gene matches: 7. Germline V gene lookup returns CDR1 SQVTM and CDR2 ANQGSEA. Written as DNA, the CDR3 is TGCAGCGTTGAGGCGCTAGCGGGAGGGCGGGAGACCCAGTACTTC. Translating it yields CSVEALAGGRETQYF. Based on the CDR3 plus reference TRBV29-1 and TRBJ2-5, the full variable domain is SAVISQKPSRDICQRGTSLTIQCQVDSQVTMMFWYRQQPGQSLTLIATANQGSEATYESGFVIDKFPISRPNLTFSTLTVSNMSPEDSSIYLCSVEALAGGRETQYFGPGTRLLVL.

This clonotype was counted many times. The chain links TRBV12-3 or TRBV12-4 to TRBJ2-7; D unresolved. The CDR3 loop spans 13 amino acids. Trimming removed 2 bases from V and 2 bases from J, with 7 bases in between. The CDR3 spells CASSLQVTYEQYF. For the CDR3, the DNA is TGTGCCAGCAGTTTACAGGTTACCTACGAGCAGTACTTC.

At least ten counts were recorded for this clonotype. The chain joins TRBV29-1 to TRBJ2-7, with a weak D call TRBD1 (5 bases). The CDR3 is 14 amino acids. The V gene lost 2 bases and the J gene lost 5 bases, with 16 bases spanning the gap. Germline assignment: CDR1 SQVTM and CDR2 ANQGSEA. DNA for the CDR3: TGCAGCGTTGAAAGGGCAGGGATTGGAAACGAGCAGTACTTC. Translated: CSVERAGIGNEQYF.